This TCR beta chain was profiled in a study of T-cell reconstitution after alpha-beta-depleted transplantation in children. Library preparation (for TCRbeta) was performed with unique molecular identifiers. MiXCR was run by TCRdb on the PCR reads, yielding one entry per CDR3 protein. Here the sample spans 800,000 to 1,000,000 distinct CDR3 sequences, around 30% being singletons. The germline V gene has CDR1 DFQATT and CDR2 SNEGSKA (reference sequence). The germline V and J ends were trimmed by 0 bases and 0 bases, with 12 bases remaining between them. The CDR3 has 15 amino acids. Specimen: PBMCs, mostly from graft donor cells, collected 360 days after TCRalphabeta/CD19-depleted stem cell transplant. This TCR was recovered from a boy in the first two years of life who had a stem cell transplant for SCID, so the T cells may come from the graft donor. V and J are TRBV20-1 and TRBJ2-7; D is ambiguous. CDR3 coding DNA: TGCAGTGCTAGAGATGGCGCGGTTAGCTCCTACGAGCAGTACTTC. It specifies CSARDGAVSSYEQYF.